These T cell receptor beta chains were read from a single sample in a study of T cell changes during pregnancy in multiple sclerosis. TCRdb keeps only in-frame clones here, not all; method: immunoSEQ multiplex PCR. The table shows about 54,000 clones, with around 92% occurring only once. This sample comprised peripheral blood, obtained after pregnancy. All receptors come from a female donor in good health, enrolled as a control in a pregnancy study. Both conserved end residues are part of each CDR3. D genes are given only for firm matches. Expanded clones get a size class; other rows say once, few or many, or leave the size out.

V gene,clone size,D gene,J gene,CDR3 DNA,CDR3 protein
TRBV6-4,.,TRBD2,TRBJ2-3,TGTGCCAGCAGTCCTAGCGGGCTGAGCACAGATACGCAGTATTTT,CASSPSGLSTDTQYF
TRBV9,.,TRBD2,TRBJ2-7,TGTGCCAGCAGCCGGGGGGAACTCGAGCAGTACTTC,CASSRGELEQYF
TRBV5-1,.,TRBD2,TRBJ2-1,TGCGCCAGCAGCCCGACGGCTAGCGGGGGGGCCTACAATGAGCAGTTCTTC,CASSPTASGGAYNEQFF
TRBV6-6,.,TRBD1,TRBJ2-3,TGTGCCAGCTCCCGGGACAGAAGCACAGATACGCAGTATTTT,CASSRDRSTDTQYF
TRBV27,.,.,TRBJ2-7,TGTGCCAGCAGCCTATCCGGAGGTGGTGAGCAGTACTTC,CASSLSGGGEQYF
TRBV6-5,.,.,TRBJ1-5,TGTGCCAGCAGCCCCCTTTGTCCTAGCAATCAGCCCCAGCATTTT,CASSPLCPSNQPQHF
TRBV7-2,.,.,TRBJ2-2,TGTGCCAGCAGCCAAGGGGGGGGCGGGGAGCTGTTTTTT,CASSQGGGGELFF
TRBV6-1,.,TRBD1,TRBJ1-2,TGTGCCAGCAGTACCGGACAGGGGGATGGCTACACCTTC,CASSTGQGDGYTF
TRBV6-5,.,TRBD1,TRBJ2-1,TGTGCCAGCAGGGACAGGGGATTTTACAATGAGCAGTTCTTC,CASRDRGFYNEQFF
TRBV5-6,.,TRBD1,TRBJ2-5,TGTGCCAGCAGGAGAACCTGGGGACAGCTGACCCAGGGAGAGACCCAGTACTTC,CASRRTWGQLTQGETQYF
TRBV6-1,few,.,TRBJ2-3,TGTGCCAGCAGCCAGGGAGATACGCAGTATTTT,CASSQGDTQYF
TRBV5-1,.,.,TRBJ2-1,TGCGCCAGCAGCTTTAAACAGGGAATAGATGAGCAGTTCTTC,CASSFKQGIDEQFF
TRBV18,.,.,TRBJ1-3,TGTGCCAGCTCACCGGGGCAGTCTGGAAACACCATATATTTT,CASSPGQSGNTIYF
TRBV10-3,.,.,TRBJ2-1,TGTGCCATCAGGGTCGCTGAGGATGAGCAGTTCTTC,CAIRVAEDEQFF
TRBV2,.,.,TRBJ1-5,TGTGCCAGCAGTAAGCCCGTGGGAGGGGTCGATTTCAATCAGCCCCAGCATTTT,CASSKPVGGVDFNQPQHF
TRBV21-1,once,.,TRBJ1-3,TGTGCCAGCAGCGGAAAACGGGACACCTCTGGAAACACCATATATTTT,CASSGKRDTSGNTIYF
TRBV6-5,.,.,TRBJ1-1,TGTGCCAGCAGTTACCCCTCCGGCCGGCCACTAGAAGCTTTCTTT,CASSYPSGRPLEAFF
TRBV7-2,.,TRBD2,TRBJ2-1,TGTGCCAGCAGCTCCACTAGCGAGTCCTACAATGAGCAGTTCTTC,CASSSTSESYNEQFF
TRBV28,.,TRBD1,TRBJ2-7,TGTGCCAGCAGTTTGTTGACAGGGGGCGAGGGGCAGTACTTC,CASSLLTGGEGQYF
TRBV6-5,.,.,TRBJ1-4,TGTGCCAGCAGTTACTCGATCGGAGACAATGAAAAACTGTTTTTT,CASSYSIGDNEKLFF
TRBV7-6,.,TRBD1,TRBJ2-7,TGTGCCAGCAGCTACGTGGGCCTGAAAGGACAGGGGCCTTACGAGCAGTACTTC,CASSYVGLKGQGPYEQYF
TRBV7-2,once,.,TRBJ1-5,TGTGCCAGCAGCCCCCGTTGGGGCGACGGCAATCAGCCCCAGCATTTT,CASSPRWGDGNQPQHF
TRBV4-3,.,TRBD2,TRBJ2-3,TGCGCCAGCAGCCAAGGGGGAACTAGCGGGAGAGGGAGCACAGATACGCAGTATTTT,CASSQGGTSGRGSTDTQYF
TRBV19,.,TRBD1,TRBJ2-6,TGTGCCAGCAGACCGGGACAGCCCAATTCTGGGGCCAACGTCCTGACTTTC,CASRPGQPNSGANVLTF
TRBV30,.,TRBD1,TRBJ1-6,TGTGCCTGGAGTGTACAGGGGGTAGGGGCCCTCCACTTT,CAWSVQGVGALHF
TRBV2,once,.,TRBJ1-2,TGTGCCAGCAGTGAGACCGGACTTAACTATGGCTACACCTTC,CASSETGLNYGYTF
TRBV30,.,.,TRBJ2-4,TGTGCCTGGAGTGTATCATTAGCCAAAAACATTCAGTACTTC,CAWSVSLAKNIQYF
TRBV14,.,.,TRBJ2-7,TGCGCCAGCAGCCATAGCGGACTCTCCTACGAGCAGTACTTC,CASSHSGLSYEQYF
TRBV6-5,.,TRBD1,TRBJ2-7,TGTGCCAGCAGCAGGACAGGATACGAGCAGTACTTC,CASSRTGYEQYF
TRBV5-6,.,TRBD1,TRBJ1-2,TGTGCCAGCGCCAACACCGGACAGGGGGTCGCAGGCTACACCTTC,CASANTGQGVAGYTF
TRBV6-5,few,TRBD1,TRBJ1-6,TGTGCCAGCAGCAGGCCGGGACAGGGGTCCTCGGCCCTCCACTTT,CASSRPGQGSSALHF
TRBV5-1,.,.,TRBJ2-5,TGCGCCAGCAGCTTGCTCTCCCGGGAGACCCAGTACTTC,CASSLLSRETQYF
TRBV18,.,TRBD1,TRBJ1-4,TGTGCCAGCTCAGGTCCGGGACAGGGTCCGGAAAAACTGTTTTTT,CASSGPGQGPEKLFF
TRBV29-1,few,TRBD2,TRBJ2-3,TGCAGCGTGGGGGGGGTAGCGGGCACAGATACGCAGTATTTT,CSVGGVAGTDTQYF